Included here is one T cell receptor (beta chain) sequence, with context. Its target is not known. This specimen comes from a study of siplizumab effects on memory and regulatory T cells. Broader study findings: Assignment of a naive or memory phenotype failed for roughly 75-95% of the proliferating CD4+ or CD8+ clones.

Sequenced by immunoSEQ multiplex PCR; TCRdb stores in-frame clones only, minus some. The data contain some 53,000 clones, 95% to 97% of them singletons. CDR1 is MNHNY and CDR2 is SVGAGI in the germline V gene (reference sequence). Trimming shortened V by 2 bases and J by 13 bases, and 15 bases separated the two germline ends. The CDR3 runs to 13 residues. The V call is TRBV6-6, the J call TRBJ1-5, with D possibly being TRBD1 (5 bases). The sample consisted of naive CD4+ T cells sorted from blood. This sequence was found in a human donor in good health. The CDR3 DNA reads TGTGCCAGCAGTTACCGGGACCAGCGGACGCAGCATTTT. Protein: CASSYRDQRTQHF.